This note documents a single TCR beta chain sequence. The sample's treatment: about 20 received Ad26.COV2.S at low or high dose, single or two shots; a few received placebo; per-sample allocation not given. Collection of samples fell on day 63 after the first vaccine or placebo injection. Using immunoSEQ multiplex PCR, the repertoire was profiled, and TCRdb retains in-frame clones only, with some absent. The repertoire includes 360,000 or so clones, about nine tenths of them detected once, and over 1.5% sits in the top ten. The junction had 14 bases not matched to a gene; V was cut back by 4 bases and J by 2 bases. The CDR3 extends over 18 amino acids. Germline V gene lookup returns CDR1 SGHKS and CDR2 YYEKEE (reference sequence). The sample is drawn from a study of Ad26.COV2.S vaccination and SARS-CoV-2 variants.

This material consisted of peripheral blood, taken in a trial of Ad26.COV2.S vaccine versus placebo. V and J are TRBV5-5 and TRBJ2-3; 9 bases are shared with TRBD2. The TCR was taken from a person between 18 and 65 years old who received the Ad26.COV2.S COVID-19 vaccine or a placebo. CDR3 loop: CASSHIPGLAQTTDTQYF. The CDR3 DNA reads TGTGCCAGCAGCCATATACCCGGACTAGCGCAAACCACAGATACGCAGTATTTT.